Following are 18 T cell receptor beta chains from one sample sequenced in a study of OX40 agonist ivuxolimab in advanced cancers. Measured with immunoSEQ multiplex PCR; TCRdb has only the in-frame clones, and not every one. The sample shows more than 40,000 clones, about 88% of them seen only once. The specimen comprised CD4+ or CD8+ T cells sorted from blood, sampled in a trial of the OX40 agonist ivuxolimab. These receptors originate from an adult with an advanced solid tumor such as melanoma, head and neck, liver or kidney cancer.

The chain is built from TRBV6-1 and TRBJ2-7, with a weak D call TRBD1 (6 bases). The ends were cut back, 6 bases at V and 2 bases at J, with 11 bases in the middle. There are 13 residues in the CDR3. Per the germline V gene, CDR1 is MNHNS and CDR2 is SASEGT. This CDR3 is CASRPGQTYEQYF. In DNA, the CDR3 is TGTGCCAGCAGGCCTGGACAGACCTACGAGCAGTACTTC.

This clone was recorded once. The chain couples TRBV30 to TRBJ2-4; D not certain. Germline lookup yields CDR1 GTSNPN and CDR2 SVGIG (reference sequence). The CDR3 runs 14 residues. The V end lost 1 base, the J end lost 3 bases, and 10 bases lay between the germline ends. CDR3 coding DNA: TGTGCCTGGAGTGCCGGACGCGACAAAAACATTCAGTACTTC. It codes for CAWSAGRDKNIQYF.

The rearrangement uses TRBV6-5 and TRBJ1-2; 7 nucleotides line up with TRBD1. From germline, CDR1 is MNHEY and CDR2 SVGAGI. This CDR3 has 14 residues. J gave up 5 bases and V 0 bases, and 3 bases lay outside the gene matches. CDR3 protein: CASSYSAGGYGYTF. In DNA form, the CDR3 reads TGTGCCAGCAGTTACTCGGCAGGGGGATATGGCTACACCTTC.

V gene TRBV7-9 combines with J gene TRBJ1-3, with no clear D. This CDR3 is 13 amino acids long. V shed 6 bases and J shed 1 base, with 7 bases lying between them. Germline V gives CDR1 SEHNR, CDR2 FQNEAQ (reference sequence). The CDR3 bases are TGTGCCAGCAGGGTGCCATCTGGAAACACCATATATTTT. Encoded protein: CASRVPSGNTIYF.

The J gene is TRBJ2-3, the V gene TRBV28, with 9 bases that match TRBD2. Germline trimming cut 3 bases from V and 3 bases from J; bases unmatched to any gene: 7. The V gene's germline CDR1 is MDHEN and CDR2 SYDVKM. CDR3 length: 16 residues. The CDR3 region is CASSFPLAGDTDTQYF. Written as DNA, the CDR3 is TGTGCCAGCAGTTTTCCTTTAGCGGGAGATACAGATACGCAGTATTTT.

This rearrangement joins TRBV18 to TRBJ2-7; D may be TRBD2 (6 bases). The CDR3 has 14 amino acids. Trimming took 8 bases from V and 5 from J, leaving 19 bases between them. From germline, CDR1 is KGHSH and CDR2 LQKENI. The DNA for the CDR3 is TGTGCCAGCACCCCGCTCGGAGGGCTCGACGAGCAGTACTTC. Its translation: CASTPLGGLDEQYF.

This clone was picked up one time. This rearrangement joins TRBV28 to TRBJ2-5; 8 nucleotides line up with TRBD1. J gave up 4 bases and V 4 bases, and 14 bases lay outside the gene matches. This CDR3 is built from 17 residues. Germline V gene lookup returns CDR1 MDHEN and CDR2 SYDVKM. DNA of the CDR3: TGTGCCAGCAGTTCTTCATTCCGACAGGGGCATAGAGAGACCCAGTACTTC. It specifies CASSSSFRQGHRETQYF.

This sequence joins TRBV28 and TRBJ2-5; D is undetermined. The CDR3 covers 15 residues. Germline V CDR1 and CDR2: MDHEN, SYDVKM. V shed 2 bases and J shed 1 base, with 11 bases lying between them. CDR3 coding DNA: TGTGCCAGCAGTTTACCGCCTCTAACCCAAGAGACCCAGTACTTC. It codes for CASSLPPLTQETQYF. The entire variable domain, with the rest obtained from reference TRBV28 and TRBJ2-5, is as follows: DVKVTQSSRYLVKRTGEKVFLECVQDMDHENMFWYRQDPGLGLRLIYFSYDVKMKEKGDIPEGYSVSREKKERFSLILESASTNQTSMYLCASSLPPLTQETQYFGPGTRLLVL.

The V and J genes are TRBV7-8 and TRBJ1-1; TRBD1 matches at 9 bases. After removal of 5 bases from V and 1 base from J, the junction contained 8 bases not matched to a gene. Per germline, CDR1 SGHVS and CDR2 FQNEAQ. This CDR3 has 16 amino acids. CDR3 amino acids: CASSAHQQGANTEAFF. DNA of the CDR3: TGTGCCAGCAGCGCTCATCAACAGGGGGCGAACACTGAAGCTTTCTTT.

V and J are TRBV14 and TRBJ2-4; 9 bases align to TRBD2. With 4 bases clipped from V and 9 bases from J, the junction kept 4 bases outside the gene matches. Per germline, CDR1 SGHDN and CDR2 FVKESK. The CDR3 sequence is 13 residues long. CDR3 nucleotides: TGTGCCAGCAGCCGTAGCGGGAGTAGCATTCAGTACTTC. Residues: CASSRSGSSIQYF. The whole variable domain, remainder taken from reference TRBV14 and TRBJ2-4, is EAGVTQFPSHSVIEKGQTVTLRCDPISGHDNLYWYRRVMGKEIKFLLHFVKESKQDESGMPNNRFLAERTGGTYSTLKVQPAELEDSGVYFCASSRSGSSIQYFGAGTRLSVL.

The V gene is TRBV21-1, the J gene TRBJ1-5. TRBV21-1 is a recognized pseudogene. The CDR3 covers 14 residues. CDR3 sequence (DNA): TGTGCCAGCAGCAAGGAGGGAAAGAATCAGCCCCAGCATTTT. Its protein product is CASSKEGKNQPQHF.

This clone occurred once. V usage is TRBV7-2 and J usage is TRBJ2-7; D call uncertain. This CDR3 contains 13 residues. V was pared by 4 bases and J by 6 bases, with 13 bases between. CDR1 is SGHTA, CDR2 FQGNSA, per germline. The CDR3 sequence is CASSSWPIREQYF. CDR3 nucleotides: TGTGCCAGCAGCTCCTGGCCCATTCGCGAGCAGTACTTC.

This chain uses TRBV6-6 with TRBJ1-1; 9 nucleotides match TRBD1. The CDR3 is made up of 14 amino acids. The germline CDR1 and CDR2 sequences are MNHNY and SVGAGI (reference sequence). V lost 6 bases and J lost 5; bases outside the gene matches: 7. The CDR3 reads CASRLQGAGTEAFF. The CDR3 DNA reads TGTGCCAGCAGACTACAGGGGGCAGGAACTGAAGCTTTCTTT.

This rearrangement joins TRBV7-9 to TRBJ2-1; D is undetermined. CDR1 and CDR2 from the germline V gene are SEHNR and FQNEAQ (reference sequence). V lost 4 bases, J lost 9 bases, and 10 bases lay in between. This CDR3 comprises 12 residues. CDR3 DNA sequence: TGTGCCAGCAGCTCGTCATATAGTGAGCAGTTCTTC. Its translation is CASSSSYSEQFF.

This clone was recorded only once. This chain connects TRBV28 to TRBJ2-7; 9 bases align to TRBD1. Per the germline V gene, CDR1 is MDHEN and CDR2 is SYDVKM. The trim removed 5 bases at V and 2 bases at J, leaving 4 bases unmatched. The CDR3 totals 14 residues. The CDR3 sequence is CASSTGTGTYEQYF. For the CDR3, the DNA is TGTGCCAGCAGTACCGGGACAGGGACCTACGAGCAGTACTTC.

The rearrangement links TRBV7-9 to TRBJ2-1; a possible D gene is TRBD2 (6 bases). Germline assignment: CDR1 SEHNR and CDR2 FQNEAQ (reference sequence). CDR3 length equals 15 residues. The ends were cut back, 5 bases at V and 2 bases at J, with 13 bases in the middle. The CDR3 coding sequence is TGTGCCAGCAGCGGCCGGGACTCCACCTACAATGAGCAGTTCTTC. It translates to CASSGRDSTYNEQFF.

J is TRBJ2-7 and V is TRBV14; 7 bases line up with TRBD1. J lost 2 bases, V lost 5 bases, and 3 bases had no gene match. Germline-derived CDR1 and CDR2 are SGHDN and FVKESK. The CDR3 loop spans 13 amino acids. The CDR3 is CASSKTGPYEQYF. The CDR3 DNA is TGTGCCAGCAGCAAGACAGGGCCCTACGAGCAGTACTTC.

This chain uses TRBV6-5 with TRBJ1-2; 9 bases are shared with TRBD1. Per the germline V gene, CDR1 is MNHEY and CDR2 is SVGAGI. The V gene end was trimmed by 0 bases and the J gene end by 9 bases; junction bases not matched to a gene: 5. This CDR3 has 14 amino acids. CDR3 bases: TGTGCCAGCAGTTACTCTACAGGGGGCAGTCGCTACACCTTC. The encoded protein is CASSYSTGGSRYTF.